Each of the 5 T cell receptor beta chains below was sequenced from the same sample in a study of CD8+ T cells in alopecia areata. Treatment indicated: oral pan-JAK inhibitor, 5-10 mg twice daily. cDNA reverse transcribed from extracted RNA served as the sequencing template. TCRdb's copy holds only in-frame clones and misses some; the assay was immunoSEQ multiplex PCR. The sample comprises about 210,000 clones, 35% to 40% of which are singletons, and 0.48% rests with the top ten. Here the sequenced sample was CD4+ T cells sorted from blood, taken at roughly week 30, from a patient treated with tofacitinib. The receptors were gathered from a human donor with alopecia areata.

This clone was picked up one time. V usage is TRBV4-1 and J usage is TRBJ2-3; D is possibly TRBD1 (5 bases). Between the trimmed V and J ends, which lost 4 bases and 2 bases, there was a span of 13 bases. There are 15 residues in the CDR3. Per germline, CDR1 MGHRA and CDR2 YSYEKL. CDR3 sequence reads: CASSPSGHDTDTQYF. Written as DNA, the CDR3 is TGCGCCAGCAGCCCCTCCGGACACGACACAGATACGCAGTATTTT.

This clone was picked up one time. This chain joins TRBV11-2 and TRBJ2-1, with 10 positions matching TRBD2. The CDR3 has 17 amino acids. Unmatched junction bases numbered 16, after V lost 5 bases and J lost 9 bases. CDR1 SGHAT and CDR2 FQNNGV come from the germline V gene. The CDR3 here is CASSRSDPLAGSSEQFF. The CDR3 coding sequence is TGTGCCAGCAGCCGATCGGATCCACTAGCGGGATCGAGTGAGCAGTTCTTC.

The rearrangement joins TRBV29-1 to TRBJ1-3; possibly TRBD1 for D (6 bases). The CDR3 is 14 amino acids. Germline V gives CDR1 SQVTM, CDR2 ANQGSEA. Deletions cut 4 bases from V and 4 bases from J, with 14 bases between. CDR3 nucleotide sequence: TGCAGCGTTGTAACGGGGGCGAGGGGAAACACCATATATTTT. Translating it yields CSVVTGARGNTIYF.

The chain carries TRBV30 and TRBJ2-7; D is perhaps TRBD1 (6 bases). Per the germline V gene, CDR1 is GTSNPN and CDR2 is SVGIG (reference sequence). V was cut by 3 bases and J by 2 bases, with 14 bases left in between. The CDR3 spans 14 residues. CDR3 residues: CAWREQGAAYEQYF. The CDR3 nucleotides are TGTGCCTGGAGGGAACAGGGTGCGGCCTACGAGCAGTACTTC.

The chain couples TRBV29-1 to TRBJ1-5; D not certain. Trimming removed 4 bases at V and 0 bases at J, with 4 bases between. Germline CDR1 and CDR2: SQVTM and ANQGSEA. The CDR3 is 12 amino acids. The CDR3 DNA sequence: TGCAGCGTTGTGGATAGCAATCAGCCCCAGCATTTT. This gives the protein CSVVDSNQPQHF.